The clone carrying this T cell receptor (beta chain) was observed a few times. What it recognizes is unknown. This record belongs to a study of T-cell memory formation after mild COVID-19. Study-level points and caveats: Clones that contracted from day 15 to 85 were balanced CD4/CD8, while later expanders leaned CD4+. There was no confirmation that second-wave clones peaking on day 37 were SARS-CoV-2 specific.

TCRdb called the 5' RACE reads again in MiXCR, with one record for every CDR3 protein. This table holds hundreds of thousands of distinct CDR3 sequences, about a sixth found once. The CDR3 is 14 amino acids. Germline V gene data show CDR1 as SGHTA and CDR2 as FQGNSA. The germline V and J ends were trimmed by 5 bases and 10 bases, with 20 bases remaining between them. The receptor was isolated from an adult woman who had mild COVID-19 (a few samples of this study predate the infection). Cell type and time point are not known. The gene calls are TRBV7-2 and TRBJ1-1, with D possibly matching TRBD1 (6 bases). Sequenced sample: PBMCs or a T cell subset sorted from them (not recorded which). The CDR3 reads CASSPLGGGVGAFF. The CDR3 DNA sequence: TGTGCCAGCAGCCCGTTAGGGGGGGGAGTTGGAGCTTTCTTT. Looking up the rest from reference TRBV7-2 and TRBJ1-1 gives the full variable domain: GAGVSQSPSNKVTEKGKDVELRCDPISGHTALYWYRQSLGQGLEFLIYFQGNSAPDKSGLPSDRFSAERTGGSVSTLTIQRTQQEDSAVYLCASSPLGGGVGAFFGQGTRLTVV.